These 14 T cell receptor delta chains share one sample of origin, sequenced in a study of Vγ9Vδ2 T cells in congenital toxoplasmosis. A single-tube template-switch cDNA reaction was primed with TRGC- and TRDC-specific primers. The TRGC primer design covered both constant genes, TRGC1 and TRGC2. TCRdb redid the clone calls on the reads with CATT. The sample contains approximately 700 delta-chain clones, roughly 47% of which appear only once. Sequencing was done on a sample of gamma-delta T cells from blood. These receptors were taken from a child under 10 years old born to a mother with Toxoplasma gondii infection during pregnancy, either congenitally infected or uninfected (not recorded which).

About this clone: This is likely an artifact of a read error, given a far larger clone one base away. The chain recombines TRDV1 with TRDJ1; D may match TRDD2 or TRDD3 (9 bases each). The J gene was missing in TCRdb and was found by matching the end of the DNA to germline. Germline V gene data show CDR1 as TSWWSYY and CDR2 as QGS. Trimming took off 4 bases at V and 1 base at J, with 34 bases between the two ends. The CDR3 loop spans 22 amino acids. This CDR3 reads CALGVSPSYLSGGYRGTDKLIF. In nucleotides, the CDR3 is TGTGCTCTTGGGGTCTCGCCTTCCTACTTATCCGGGGGATACCGGGGCACCGATAAACTCATCTTT.

Points on this clone: A far larger clone is one base from this, pointing to a likely read error. V and J are TRDV1 and TRDJ1, with D possibly being TRDD3 (8 bases). The ends were cut back, 0 bases at V and 0 bases at J, with 50 bases in the middle. The CDR3 is made up of 29 amino acids. Germline CDR1 and CDR2: TSWWSYY and QGS. CDR3 DNA sequence: TGTGCTCTTGGGGAACTTCCCAGCGAGTCCATTCCTACAAGCTTCGGACTGGGGGCTTACCATCTGGACACCGATAAACTCATCTTT. Encoded protein: CALGELPSESIPTSFGLGAYHLDTDKLIF.

This clone has a single count. A single base is all that separates this from a far larger clone, so a read error is likely. Other DNA sequences in the sample encode the same CDR3. The chain is built from TRDV1 and TRDJ1, with 9 bases matching TRDD3. No J segment appears in TCRdb, so it was assigned here by matching the sequence to germline. The CDR3 is 23 residues long. From germline, CDR1 is TSWWSYY and CDR2 QGS. Trimming removed 5 bases from V and 1 base from J; junction bases left unmatched: 29. CDR3 in DNA: TGTGCTCTTGGGACTATACTTCCCATCGAAACCGGGGGATACCCTGGGGGCACCGATAAACTCATCTTT. It encodes CALGTILPIETGGYPGGTDKLIF.

In its sample, this clone was seen a few times. It differs at one base from a far larger clone, so likely a read error. Additional DNA sequences in this sample encode the identical CDR3. The rearrangement links TRDV1 to TRDJ1; a weak D match, TRDD3 (6 bases). From germline, CDR1 is TSWWSYY and CDR2 QGS. V was clipped by 1 base and J by 6 bases, with 18 bases between them. The CDR3 length is 16 residues. The DNA for the CDR3 is TGTGCTCTTGGGGAACCTGCTTGGGGGCCGACTCATAAACTCATCTTT. It specifies CALGEPAWGPTHKLIF.

As regards this clone: It is likely a read error: a sequence one base away is far more abundant. The chain joins TRDV2 to TRDJ3, with TRDD3 matching 11 bases. Germline matching of the DNA provided the J gene here, since TCRdb leaves it blank. Germline V gene lookup returns CDR1 GEAIGNYY and CDR2 EKD. The CDR3 is 19 amino acids. Written as DNA, the CDR3 is TGTGCCTGTGTCACCGTACTGGGGGATAGCTCCTGGGACACCCGACAGATGTTTTTC. Protein product: CACVTVLGDSSWDTRQMFF.

This clone appeared a single time. This chain uses TRDV2 with TRDJ3; 13 bases fit TRDD3. Germline matching of the DNA provided the J gene here, since TCRdb leaves it blank. This CDR3 comprises 20 residues. With 3 bases clipped from V and 0 bases from J, the junction kept 7 bases outside the gene matches. The germline V gene has CDR1 GEAIGNYY and CDR2 EKD. CDR3 amino acids: CACDVLGDTLSSWDTRQMFF. The CDR3 DNA is TGTGCCTGTGACGTACTGGGGGATACGCTTAGCTCCTGGGACACCCGACAGATGTTTTTC.

This clone came up a few times. This likely traces to a read error, being one base from a far larger clone. V and J are TRDV2 and TRDJ2, with TRDD3 matching 12 bases. The J gene comes from matching the DNA to germline here; TCRdb lacks it. CDR3 length equals 19 residues. The germline V gene has CDR1 GEAIGNYY and CDR2 EKD. For the CDR3, the DNA is TGTGCCTGGGACACCTTACTGGGGGATACAAGAACTTTGACAGCACAACTCTTCTTT. Encoded protein: CAWDTLLGDTRTLTAQLFF.

Concerning this clone: This probably arose from a read error, given a far larger clone one base away. This rearrangement joins TRDV1 to TRDJ3; D is perhaps TRDD3 (7 bases). TCRdb lists no J gene, so it was determined here by aligning the DNA to germline. V lost 1 base and J 0 bases, leaving 22 bases between the germline ends. This CDR3 region has 22 residues. The V gene's germline CDR1 is TSWWSYY and CDR2 QGS. The CDR3 nucleotides read TGTGCTCTTGGGGAACGTCCTACTGTACTGGGGTGCTGCTCCTGGGACACCCGACAGATGTTTTTC. Translating gives CALGERPTVLGCCSWDTRQMFF.

For this clone: Only one base separates this from a far larger clonotype, so it likely reflects a read error. The V call is TRDV1, the J call TRDJ1; D perhaps matches TRDD3 (8 bases). The J gene, left out of TCRdb, was set here by checking the DNA against germline. V gave up 4 bases and J gave up 0 bases, with 54 bases separating them. This CDR3 has 29 residues. CDR1 and CDR2 from the germline V gene are TSWWSYY and QGS. The chain's CDR3 is CALGVLPSESIPTSFGLGAYHLYTDKLIF. In nucleotides, the CDR3 is TGTGCTCTTGGGGTACTTCCCAGCGAGTCCATTCCTACAAGCTTCGGACTGGGGGCTTACCATCTGTACACCGATAAACTCATCTTT.

The count of this clone is one. This likely traces to a read error, being one base from a far larger clone. Here the V gene is TRDV1, but the J gene went uncalled. The CDR3 totals 12 residues. CDR1 is TSWWSYY, CDR2 QGS, per germline. In DNA form, the CDR3 reads TGTGCTCTTGGGGAACCAGGGCTAAAACTCATTTTT. Translating gives CALGEPGLKLIF.

This clone has just one count. With only one base between it and a far larger clone, this is likely a read error. The J segment was not called; the V segment is TRAV38-2/DV8; TRDD3 is the table's D call and was not checked against the DNA. The CDR3 covers 16 residues. CDR1 is TSESDYY, CDR2 QEAYKQQN, per germline. For the CDR3, the DNA is TGTGCTCTTCGAAGATTACGTGGGGGAGACACCGATAAACTTATCTTT. Translating gives CALRRLRGGDTDKLIF.

With regard to this clone: A far more abundant clone sits one base away, making this likely a read error. This CDR3 is also generated by other DNA sequences in the sample. The rearrangement joins TRDV2 to TRDJ1, with TRDD3 matching over 8 bases. No J gene is reported in TCRdb; it was inferred here by comparing the DNA with germline. From germline, CDR1 is GEAIGNYY and CDR2 EKD. The CDR3 runs 14 residues. The CDR3 spells CACDTWGKTDKLIF. CDR3 coding DNA: TGTGCATGTGACACCTGGGGGAAAACCGATAAACTCATCTTT.

This clone is large (0.1 to 1%) by share. This chain joins TRDV2 and TRDJ1; 8 nucleotides agree with TRDD3. The CDR3 extends over 15 amino acids. Germline-derived CDR1 and CDR2 are GEAIGNYY and EKD. The V gene end was trimmed by 3 bases and the J gene end by 0 bases; junction bases not matched to a gene: 5. In nucleotides, the CDR3 is TGTGCCTGTGACGTACTGGGGGTTCACACCGATAAACTCATCTTT. Encoded protein: CACDVLGVHTDKLIF.

In this sample, this clone turned up a few times. This probably arose from a read error, given a far larger clone one base away. The rearrangement links TRDV2 to TRDJ1; D call uncertain. The CDR3 is made up of 13 amino acids. Trimming pared 5 bases from V and 2 bases from J, leaving 11 bases between. Germline CDR1 GEAIGNYY, CDR2 EKD. The CDR3 spells CACVTIGTDKLIF. In nucleotides, the CDR3 is TGTGCCTGTGTCACAATTGGGACCGATAAACTCATCTTT.